One sample yielded the 18 T cell receptor beta chains listed below, sequenced in a study of T cells in Graves' hyperthyroidism and ophthalmopathy. The CDR3 regions of TCR beta were amplified from RNA transcripts. The HTBI set primed first-round TCR CDR3 RT-PCR. TCRdb passed the multiplex PCR reads through MiXCR, listing each CDR3 protein once. The sample lists 300,000 to 450,000 distinct CDR3 sequences, about a sixth occurring once. Source material: blood. The receptors here all came from a woman aged 40 to 50 with Graves' ophthalmopathy.

This clonotype was recorded at least ten times. The chain joins TRBV7-9 to TRBJ1-5; D is unresolved. V lost 3 bases, J lost 6 bases, and 21 bases lay in between. This CDR3 has 17 residues. CDR1 and CDR2 (germline): SEHNR, FQNEAQ (reference sequence). The CDR3 coding sequence is TGTGCCAGCAGCTTGGAGGGCGCAAAGGGATCGGGTCAGCCCCAGCATTTT. Translation gives CASSLEGAKGSGQPQHF.

This clonotype was counted ten times or more. The CDR3 DNA reads TGTGCCAGCAGCTTAGCCAGCGGGAGGAGCGTTGAGACCCAGTACTTC. Amino acids: CASSLASGRSVETQYF. V and J are TRBV11-2 and TRBJ2-5, with TRBD2 matching over 9 bases. The CDR3 runs to 16 residues. CDR1 is SGHAT, CDR2 FQNNGV, per germline. Trimming cost V 1 base and J 5 bases; bases outside gene matches: 8.

This clonotype was counted at least ten times. This chain joins TRBV6-2 or TRBV6-3 and TRBJ2-7; 13 nucleotides align to TRBD2. Germline assignment: CDR1 MNHEY and CDR2 SVGEGT. J gave up 5 bases and V 9 bases, and 13 bases lay outside the gene matches. CDR3 length: 16 residues. CDR3 DNA: TGTGCCAGTACGGCAGGGGGACTAGCGGGATACCACGAGCAGTACTTC. Its translation is CASTAGGLAGYHEQYF.

This clonotype has more than one count but fewer than ten. The CDR3 sequence is CASSEEGPWAGAKYEQYF. CDR3 in DNA: TGTGCCAGCAGTGAAGAAGGACCCTGGGCAGGGGCCAAATACGAGCAGTACTTC. This sequence joins TRBV2 and TRBJ2-7; D is possibly TRBD1 (6 bases). V lost 1 base and J lost 4, with 23 bases in between. Germline V gene sequence: CDR1 SNHLY, CDR2 FYNNEI. CDR3 length: 18 residues.

This rearrangement joins TRBV7-2 to TRBJ2-5; 12 bases are shared with TRBD2. CDR1 is SGHTA, CDR2 FQGNSA, per germline. The junction had 5 bases not matched to a gene; V was cut back by 5 bases and J by 4 bases. The length of the CDR3 is 15 residues. The CDR3 DNA reads as TGTGCCAGCAGCGGACTAGCGGGAAGGGGAGAGACCCAGTACTTC. Translation: CASSGLAGRGETQYF.

This clonotype showed up many times. V is TRBV6-5 and J is TRBJ2-2; perhaps TRBD1 as D (6 bases). This CDR3 is built from 15 residues. In germline, CDR1 is MNHEY, CDR2 SVGAGI. V was shortened by 2 bases and J by 5 bases, with 12 bases between the two germline ends. The CDR3 here is CASSYTGLGTGELFF. For the CDR3, the DNA is TGTGCCAGCAGTTACACAGGGTTAGGGACCGGGGAGCTGTTTTTT.

This clonotype was seen many times. The rearrangement joins TRBV24-1 to TRBJ1-2, with a possible D match to TRBD1 (6 bases). V shed 10 bases and J shed 8 bases, with 13 bases lying between them. The V gene's germline CDR1 is KGHDR and CDR2 SFDVKD. This CDR3 has 11 residues. The chain's CDR3 is CATTGRGGYTF. CDR3 bases: TGTGCCACAACCGGCAGGGGCGGCTACACCTTC.

This chain links TRBV30 with TRBJ2-7; tentative D call: TRBD1 (6 bases). The assigned J gene may be wrong: the sequence end matches TRBJ2-1 better. Germline lookup yields CDR1 GTSNPN and CDR2 SVGIG (reference sequence). The CDR3 is 11 amino acids. Written as DNA, the CDR3 is TGTGCCTCGAGGACAGCCTACGAGCAGTTCTTC. Translation: CASRTAYEQFF.

The V gene is TRBV11-1, the J gene TRBJ2-7; D perhaps matches TRBD2 (6 bases). Germline assignment: CDR1 SGHAT and CDR2 FQDESV (reference sequence). Between the trimmed V and J ends, which lost 5 bases and 0 bases, there was a span of 20 bases. The CDR3 has 17 residues. Written as DNA, the CDR3 is TGTGCCAGCAGCCAGATTAGGTCGGACTACGGCTCCTACGAGCAGTACTTC. Translated, it gives CASSQIRSDYGSYEQYF.

The V gene is TRBV20-1, the J gene TRBJ2-7; a possible D gene is TRBD1 (6 bases). Germline values: CDR1 DFQATT, CDR2 SNEGSKA (reference sequence). The CDR3 totals 15 residues. Trimming removed 6 bases from V and 2 bases from J, with 20 bases in between. CDR3 nucleotide sequence: TGCAGTGCCACCTCCGGGCAGGGGCACACCTACGAGCAGTACTTC. This translates into CSATSGQGHTYEQYF.

This clonotype was counted a few times. This sequence joins TRBV6-5 and TRBJ1-6; 7 positions match TRBD1. The germline CDR1 and CDR2 sequences are MNHEY and SVGAGI. V dropped 0 bases and J dropped 9; count of bases not matched to a gene: 5. The CDR3 has 15 amino acids. The CDR3: CASSYSTGPCSPLHF. The DNA of the CDR3 is TGTGCCAGCAGTTACTCGACAGGGCCTTGTTCACCCCTCCACTTT.

This clonotype has a count of ten or more. The chain is built from TRBV6-5 and TRBJ2-2; D is undetermined. Trimming removed 2 bases at V and 5 bases at J, with 15 bases between. This CDR3 contains 16 residues. Per germline, CDR1 MNHEY and CDR2 SVGAGI. This CDR3 is CASSYTAFGRTGELFF. The DNA of the CDR3 is TGTGCCAGCAGTTACACCGCCTTCGGGCGTACCGGGGAGCTGTTTTTT.

The chain links TRBV28 to TRBJ2-3, with 10 bases aligning to TRBD1. Germline CDR1 reads MDHEN; CDR2 reads SYDVKM. This CDR3 region has 16 residues. Germline trimming cut 2 bases from V and 3 bases from J; bases unmatched to any gene: 5. CDR3 coding DNA: TGTGCCAGCAGTTTACGCGGGACAGGGGCTACAGATACGCAGTATTTT. Residues: CASSLRGTGATDTQYF.

This clonotype occurred many times. The junction differs from germline at one of its ends, possibly a read error. The chain is built from TRBV29-1 and TRBJ1-1; D remains ambiguous. The CDR3 consists of 8 residues. The V gene's germline CDR1 is SQVTM and CDR2 ANQGSEA. CDR3 sequence (DNA): TGCAGCGTTGATGGTGGGTATTTT. Translation: CSVDGGYF.

This clonotype has ten or more counts. CDR3 sequence (DNA): TGTGCCTGGACCGCCTTGGACAGCTTGAACACTGAAGCTTTCTTT. It encodes CAWTALDSLNTEAFF. V gene TRBV30 combines with J gene TRBJ1-1; D is perhaps TRBD1 (6 bases). CDR1 GTSNPN and CDR2 SVGIG come from the germline V gene (reference sequence). The CDR3 totals 15 residues. The ends were cut back, 4 bases at V and 0 bases at J, with 15 bases in the middle.

This clonotype occurred many times. The chain recombines TRBV27 with TRBJ1-6; 9 nucleotides agree with TRBD1. CDR1 is MNHEY and CDR2 is SMNVEV in the germline V gene (reference sequence). This CDR3 comprises 15 residues. The V gene end was trimmed by 2 bases and the J gene end by 10 bases; junction bases not matched to a gene: 6. The CDR3 region has the DNA TGTGCCAGCAGTTTAAGGACAGGGGCTATCTCACCCCTCCACTTT. Encoded protein: CASSLRTGAISPLHF.

In its sample, this clonotype was seen a few times. The V call is TRBV27, the J call TRBJ2-7, with 9 bases that match TRBD2. The CDR3 loop spans 17 amino acids. Germline V lookup: CDR1 MNHEY, CDR2 SMNVEV (reference sequence). V was clipped by 6 bases and J by 2 bases; unmatched bases: 14. CDR3 nucleotides: TGTGCCAGCAGATCCGGGACTAGCCACCAAATGACCTACGAGCAGTACTTC. Its translation: CASRSGTSHQMTYEQYF.

In its sample, this clonotype was seen many times. The gene calls are TRBV2 and TRBJ1-1; D gene unclear. Germline CDR1 is SNHLY and CDR2 is FYNNEI. With 3 bases removed from V and 1 base from J, the gap between germline ends came to 9 bases. CDR3 size: 14 residues. CDR3 sequence: CASSDLAGNTEAFF. CDR3 nucleotide sequence: TGTGCCAGCAGTGACCTCGCAGGGAACACTGAAGCTTTCTTT.